The table lists the clone carrying this T cell receptor (beta chain) with a few counts. The antigen is undetermined. V trimming: 4 bases; J trimming: 11 bases; junction bases outside the gene matches: 4. The germline V gene has CDR1 SQVTM and CDR2 ANQGSEA. The length of the CDR3 is 12 residues. This entry belongs to a study of blood T cells in healthy people across ages. The study's findings and limits: Because donor CMV status was unknown, expanded clonotype changes were possibly confounded.

A second roughly 6 to 12 cycle PCR used barcoded and J-beta primers. Unique molecular identifiers of 12 random nucleotides labeled each cDNA. MiXCR, applied by TCRdb to the 5' RACE reads, yields one record per CDR3 protein. The table has almost 1 million distinct CDR3 sequences, approximately 50% seen once. Researchers report isolating at least 7 million PBMCs per sample. The sequence was obtained from an older woman in good health. The chain recombines TRBV29-1 with TRBJ2-7; 14 positions match TRBD2. The material sequenced was blood. The CDR3 region is CSVVPGLAGEYF. CDR3 nucleotide sequence: TGCAGCGTTGTGCCGGGACTAGCGGGAGAGTACTTC.